These T cell receptor beta chains were read from a single sample in a study of radiotherapy plus CTLA-4 blockade in lung cancer. Clones were read by immunoSEQ multiplex PCR, and TCRdb kept only the in-frame ones, dropping some. In the table there are approximately 52,000 clones, 65% to 80% of which are singletons. The source was peripheral blood, collected from a patient treated with radiotherapy plus ipilimumab. Source of these receptors: a human donor with non-small cell lung cancer whose response to radiotherapy plus ipilimumab could not be evaluated. CDR3s include the opening cysteine and the closing phenylalanine or tryptophan. A D gene is named only where the DNA matches it firmly. Some rows mark clone size as missing; the rest say once, few, many or name a class of expanded clone.

d_gene,v_gene,abundance,j_gene,CDR3aa,CDR3nt
TRBD1,TRBV5-6,few,TRBJ1-1,CASSWGDRETEAFF,TGTGCCAGCAGCTGGGGGGACAGGGAGACTGAAGCTTTCTTT
TRBD2,TRBV7-3,NA,TRBJ2-1,CASSLASGAYNEQFF,TGTGCCAGCAGCTTGGCTAGCGGGGCCTACAATGAGCAGTTCTTC
NA,TRBV7-6,few,TRBJ1-1,CASSSLLTGNTEAFF,TGTGCCAGCAGCTCGCTACTTACAGGGAACACTGAAGCTTTCTTT
TRBD2,TRBV9,NA,TRBJ2-2,CASSVESGGYTGELFF,TGTGCCAGCAGCGTAGAAAGCGGGGGCTACACCGGGGAGCTGTTTTTT
TRBD2,TRBV7-3,NA,TRBJ2-5,CASSLMPTSGAYQETQYF,TGTGCCAGCAGCTTAATGCCAACTAGCGGGGCCTACCAAGAGACCCAGTACTTC
TRBD1,TRBV6-5,NA,TRBJ1-1,CASRDGQGGTEAFF,TGTGCCAGCAGGGACGGACAGGGGGGAACTGAAGCTTTCTTT
TRBD1,TRBV6-4,NA,TRBJ1-1,CASSDTGGVEKAFF,TGTGCCAGCAGTGATACAGGGGGCGTAGAAAAAGCTTTCTTT
TRBD1,TRBV9,NA,TRBJ1-6,CASSGQGDSPLHF,TGTGCCAGTTCCGGACAGGGAGATTCACCCCTCCACTTT
NA,TRBV6-5,NA,TRBJ2-7,CASTVGGEQYF,TGTGCCAGCACCGTAGGAGGCGAGCAGTACTTC
TRBD2,TRBV28,NA,TRBJ2-3,CASSRPLASGSSTDTQYF,TGTGCCAGCAGCCGCCCTTTGGCTAGCGGGAGCAGCACAGATACGCAGTATTTT
TRBD2,TRBV27,NA,TRBJ2-7,CASSRTLTSATYEQYF,TGTGCCAGCAGCAGGACACTGACTAGCGCTACCTACGAGCAGTACTTC
NA,TRBV18,NA,TRBJ1-1,CASSLLAEMNTEAFF,TGTGCCAGCTCACTGTTGGCAGAAATGAACACTGAAGCTTTCTTT
NA,TRBV9,NA,TRBJ2-6,CASSAHRVAGANVLTF,TGTGCCAGCAGCGCGCACAGGGTCGCTGGGGCCAACGTCCTGACTTTC
NA,TRBV9,NA,TRBJ1-2,CASSVGRGGGYTF,TGTGCCAGCAGCGTAGGCAGGGGCGGCGGCTACACCTTC
TRBD1,TRBV4-1,NA,TRBJ1-5,CASSHPDRQGPQHF,TGCGCCAGCAGCCATCCCGACAGACAGGGGCCCCAGCATTTT
TRBD2,TRBV29-1,once,TRBJ2-3,CSVLRLAPKVDTQYF,TGCAGCGTTTTGAGACTAGCGCCTAAGGTAGATACGCAGTATTTT
NA,TRBV4-1,NA,TRBJ2-5,CASSQAGMETQYF,TGCGCCAGCAGCCAAGCAGGGATGGAGACCCAGTACTTC
NA,TRBV15,NA,TRBJ1-2,CATSRLRVEEDGYTF,TGTGCCACCAGCAGATTAAGGGTCGAGGAGGATGGCTACACCTTC
NA,TRBV2,NA,TRBJ1-1,CASGLGGVAFF,TGTGCCAGCGGGCTTGGGGGCGTAGCTTTCTTT
TRBD1,TRBV10-3,once,TRBJ2-3,CAISELGQPTDTQYF,TGTGCCATCAGTGAGTTGGGACAGCCTACAGATACGCAGTATTTT
TRBD1,TRBV7-3,NA,TRBJ1-2,CASSSGQGIYGYTF,TGTGCCAGCAGCTCGGGACAGGGGATCTATGGCTACACCTTC
NA,TRBV14,NA,TRBJ1-2,CASSQAQYGYTF,TGTGCCAGCAGCCAGGCACAGTATGGCTACACCTTC